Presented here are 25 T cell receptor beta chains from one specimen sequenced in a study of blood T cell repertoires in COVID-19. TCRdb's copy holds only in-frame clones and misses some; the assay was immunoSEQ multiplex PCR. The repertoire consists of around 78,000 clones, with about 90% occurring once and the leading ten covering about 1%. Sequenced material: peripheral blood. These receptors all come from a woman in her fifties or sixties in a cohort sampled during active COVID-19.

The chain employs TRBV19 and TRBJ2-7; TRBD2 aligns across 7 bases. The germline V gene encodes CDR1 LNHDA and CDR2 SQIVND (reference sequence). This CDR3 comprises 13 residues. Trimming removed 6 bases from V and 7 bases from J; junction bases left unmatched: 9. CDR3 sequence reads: CASRTEGAGEQYF. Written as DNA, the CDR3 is TGTGCCAGTAGAACCGAGGGAGCGGGGGAGCAGTACTTC.

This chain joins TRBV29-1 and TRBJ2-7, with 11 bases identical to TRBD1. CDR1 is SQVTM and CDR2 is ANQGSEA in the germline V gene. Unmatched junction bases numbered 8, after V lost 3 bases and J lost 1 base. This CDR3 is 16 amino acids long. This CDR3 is CSVEGRGTGGSYEQYF. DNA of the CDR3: TGCAGCGTTGAGGGACGGGGGACAGGGGGTTCCTACGAGCAGTACTTC.

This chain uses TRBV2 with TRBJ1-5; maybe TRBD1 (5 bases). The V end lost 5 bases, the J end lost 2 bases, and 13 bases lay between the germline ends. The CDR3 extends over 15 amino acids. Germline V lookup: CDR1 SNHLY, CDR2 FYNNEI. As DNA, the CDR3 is TGTGCCAGCAGTTACGACAGTCAAGGCAATCAGCCCCAGCATTTT. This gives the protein CASSYDSQGNQPQHF.

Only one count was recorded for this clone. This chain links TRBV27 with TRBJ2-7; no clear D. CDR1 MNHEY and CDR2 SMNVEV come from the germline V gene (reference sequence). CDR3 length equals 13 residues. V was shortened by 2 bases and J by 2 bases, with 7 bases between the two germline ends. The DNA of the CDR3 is TGTGCCAGCAGTTTACAGGCAGCCTACGAGCAGTACTTC. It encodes CASSLQAAYEQYF.

CDR3 sequence: CASSQDLPGVDTQYF. The CDR3 DNA reads as TGTGCCAGCAGCCAAGACCTACCAGGGGTAGATACGCAGTATTTT. The rearrangement joins TRBV3-1 (or the pseudogene TRBV3-2) to TRBJ2-3; possible D gene TRBD1, 6 bases. V shed 0 bases and J shed 5 bases, with 12 bases lying between them. CDR3 length equals 15 residues. CDR1 is LGHDT and CDR2 is YNNKEL in the germline V gene (reference sequence).

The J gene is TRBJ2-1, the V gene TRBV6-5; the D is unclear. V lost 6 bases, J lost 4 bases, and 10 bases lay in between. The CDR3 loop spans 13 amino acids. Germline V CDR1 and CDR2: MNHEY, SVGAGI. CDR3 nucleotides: TGTGCCAGCAGGTGGAAACAGTACAATGAGCAGTTCTTC. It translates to CASRWKQYNEQFF.

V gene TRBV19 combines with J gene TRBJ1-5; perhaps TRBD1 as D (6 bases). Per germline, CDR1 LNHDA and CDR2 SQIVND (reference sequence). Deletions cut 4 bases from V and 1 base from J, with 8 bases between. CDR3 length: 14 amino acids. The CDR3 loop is CASSTTGSNQPQHF. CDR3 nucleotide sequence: TGTGCCAGTAGTACAACAGGGAGCAATCAGCCCCAGCATTTT. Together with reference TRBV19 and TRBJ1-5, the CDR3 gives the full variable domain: DGGITQSPKYLFRKEGQNVTLSCEQNLNHDAMYWYRQDPGQGLRLIYYSQIVNDFQKGDIAEGYSVSREKKESFPLTVTSAQKNPTAFYLCASSTTGSNQPQHFGDGTRLSIL.

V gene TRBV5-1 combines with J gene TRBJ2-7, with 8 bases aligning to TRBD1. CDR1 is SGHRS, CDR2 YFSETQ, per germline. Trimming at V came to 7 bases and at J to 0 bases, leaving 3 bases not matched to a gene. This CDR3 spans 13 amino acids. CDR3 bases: TGCGCCAGCGTGGACAGGGTCTCCTACGAGCAGTACTTC. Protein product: CASVDRVSYEQYF.

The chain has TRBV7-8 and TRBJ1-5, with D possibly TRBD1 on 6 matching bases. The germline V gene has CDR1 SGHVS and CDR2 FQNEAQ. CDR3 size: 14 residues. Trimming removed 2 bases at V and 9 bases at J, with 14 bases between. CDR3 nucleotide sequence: TGTGCCAGCAGCTTAAGGGAGGGGGTTTCGCCCCAGCATTTT. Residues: CASSLREGVSPQHF. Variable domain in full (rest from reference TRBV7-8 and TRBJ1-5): GAGVSQSPRYKVAKRGQDVALRCDPISGHVSLFWYQQALGQGPEFLTYFQNEAQLDKSGLPSDRFFAERPEGSVSTLKIQRTQQEDSAVYLCASSLREGVSPQHFGDGTRLSIL.

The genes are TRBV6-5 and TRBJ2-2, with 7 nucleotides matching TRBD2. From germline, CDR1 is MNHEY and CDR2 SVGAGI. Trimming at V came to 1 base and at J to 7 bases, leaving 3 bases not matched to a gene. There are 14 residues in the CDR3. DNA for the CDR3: TGTGCCAGCAGTTACTTACGGGAGGACGGGGAGCTGTTTTTT. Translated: CASSYLREDGELFF.

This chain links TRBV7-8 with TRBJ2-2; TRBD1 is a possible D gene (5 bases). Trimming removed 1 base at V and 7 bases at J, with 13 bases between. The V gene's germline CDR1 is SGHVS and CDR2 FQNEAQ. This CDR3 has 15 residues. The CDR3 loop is CASSLEQGWNGELFF. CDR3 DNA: TGTGCCAGCAGCTTAGAGCAGGGTTGGAACGGGGAGCTGTTTTTT.

CDR3 amino acids: CASSPGQSYGYTF. CDR3 DNA sequence: TGTGCCAGCAGCCCGGGACAGAGCTATGGCTACACCTTC. This rearrangement joins TRBV6-5 to TRBJ1-2, with 7 bases identical to TRBD1. CDR1 is MNHEY and CDR2 is SVGAGI in the germline V gene. The CDR3 is 13 amino acids. The ends lost 6 bases at V and 4 bases at J; junction bases unmatched: 5.

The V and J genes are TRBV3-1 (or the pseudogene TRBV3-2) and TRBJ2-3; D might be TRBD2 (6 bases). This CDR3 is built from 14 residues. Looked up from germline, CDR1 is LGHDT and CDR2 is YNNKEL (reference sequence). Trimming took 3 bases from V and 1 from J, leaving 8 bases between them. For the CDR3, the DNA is TGTGCCAGCAGCCAGGCTAGCGGCACAGATACGCAGTATTTT. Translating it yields CASSQASGTDTQYF.

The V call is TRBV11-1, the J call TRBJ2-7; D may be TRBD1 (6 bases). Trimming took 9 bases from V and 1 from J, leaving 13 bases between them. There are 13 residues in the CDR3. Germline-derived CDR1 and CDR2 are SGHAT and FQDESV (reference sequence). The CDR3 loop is CASSWTASYEQYF. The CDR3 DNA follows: TGTGCCAGTAGTTGGACAGCTTCCTACGAGCAGTACTTC.

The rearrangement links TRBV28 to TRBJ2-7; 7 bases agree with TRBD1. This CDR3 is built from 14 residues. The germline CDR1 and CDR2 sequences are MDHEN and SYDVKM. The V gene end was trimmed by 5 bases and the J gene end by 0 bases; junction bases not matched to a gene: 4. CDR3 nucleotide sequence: TGTGCCAGCAGTCGGACAGGACTCTCCTACGAGCAGTACTTC. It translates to CASSRTGLSYEQYF.

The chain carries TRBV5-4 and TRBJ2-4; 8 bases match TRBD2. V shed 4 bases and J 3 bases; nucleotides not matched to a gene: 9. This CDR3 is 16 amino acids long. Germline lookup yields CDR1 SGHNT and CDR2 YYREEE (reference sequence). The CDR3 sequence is CASSREGRAGKNIQYF. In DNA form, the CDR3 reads TGTGCCAGCAGCCGGGAGGGGCGGGCCGGCAAAAACATTCAGTACTTC.

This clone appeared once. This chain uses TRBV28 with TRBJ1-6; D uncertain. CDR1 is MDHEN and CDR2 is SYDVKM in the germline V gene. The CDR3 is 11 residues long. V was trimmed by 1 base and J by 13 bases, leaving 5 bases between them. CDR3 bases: TGTGCCAGCAGTTTATACGGTCCCCTCCACTTT. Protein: CASSLYGPLHF.

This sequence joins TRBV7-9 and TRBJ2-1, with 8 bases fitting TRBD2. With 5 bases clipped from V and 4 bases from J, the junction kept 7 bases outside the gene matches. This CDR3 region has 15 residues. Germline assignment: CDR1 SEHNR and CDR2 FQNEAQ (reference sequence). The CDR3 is CASSPRGGGYNEQFF. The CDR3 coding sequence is TGTGCCAGCAGCCCCCGGGGGGGTGGGTACAATGAGCAGTTCTTC. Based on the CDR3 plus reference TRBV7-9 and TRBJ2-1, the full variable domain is DTGVSQNPRHKITKRGQNVTFRCDPISEHNRLYWYRQTLGQGPEFLTYFQNEAQLEKSRLLSDRFSAERPKGSFSTLEIQRTEQGDSAMYLCASSPRGGGYNEQFFGPGTRLTVL.

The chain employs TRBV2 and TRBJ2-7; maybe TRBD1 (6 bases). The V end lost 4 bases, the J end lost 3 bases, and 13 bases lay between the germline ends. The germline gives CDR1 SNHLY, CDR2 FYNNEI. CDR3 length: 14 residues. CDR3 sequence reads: CASSGTAKFYEQYF. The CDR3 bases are TGTGCCAGCAGTGGGACAGCCAAATTCTACGAGCAGTACTTC.

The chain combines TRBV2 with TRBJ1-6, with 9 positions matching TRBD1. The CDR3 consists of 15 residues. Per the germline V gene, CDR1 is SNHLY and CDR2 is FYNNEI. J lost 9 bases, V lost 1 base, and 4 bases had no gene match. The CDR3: CASSEGGTGSSPLHF. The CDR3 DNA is TGTGCCAGCAGTGAAGGGGGGACAGGGAGTTCACCCCTCCACTTT.

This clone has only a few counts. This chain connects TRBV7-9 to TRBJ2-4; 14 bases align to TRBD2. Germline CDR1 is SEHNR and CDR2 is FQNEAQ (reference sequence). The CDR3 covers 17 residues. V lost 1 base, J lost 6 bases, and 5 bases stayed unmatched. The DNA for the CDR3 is TGTGCCAGCAGCTTAGGACTAGCGGGAGGGCCCGGAAACATTCAGTACTTC. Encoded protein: CASSLGLAGGPGNIQYF.

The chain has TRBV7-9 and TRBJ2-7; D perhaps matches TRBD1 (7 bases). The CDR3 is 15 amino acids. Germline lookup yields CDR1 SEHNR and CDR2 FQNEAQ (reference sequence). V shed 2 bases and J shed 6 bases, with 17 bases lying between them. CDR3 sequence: CASSLSGQQGGEQYF. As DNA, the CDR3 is TGTGCCAGCAGCTTAAGCGGCCAGCAGGGGGGCGAGCAGTACTTC.

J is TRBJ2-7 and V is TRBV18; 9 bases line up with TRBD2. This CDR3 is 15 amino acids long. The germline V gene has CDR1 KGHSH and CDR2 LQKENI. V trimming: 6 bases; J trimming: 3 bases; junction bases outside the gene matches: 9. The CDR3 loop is CASSPGASGDYEQYF. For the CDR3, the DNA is TGTGCCAGCTCCCCTGGGGCTAGCGGGGACTACGAGCAGTACTTC.

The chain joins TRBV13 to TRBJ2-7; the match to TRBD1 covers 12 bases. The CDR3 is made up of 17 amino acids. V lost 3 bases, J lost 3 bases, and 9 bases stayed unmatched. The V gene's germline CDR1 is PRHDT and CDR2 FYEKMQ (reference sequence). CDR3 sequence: CASSFGTGGPLGYEQYF. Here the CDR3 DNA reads TGTGCCAGCAGCTTCGGGACAGGGGGCCCTTTGGGCTACGAGCAGTACTTC.

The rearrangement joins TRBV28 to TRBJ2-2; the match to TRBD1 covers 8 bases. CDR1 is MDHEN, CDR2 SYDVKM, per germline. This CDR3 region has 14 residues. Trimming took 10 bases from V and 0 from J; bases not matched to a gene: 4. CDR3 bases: TGTGCCATTTTGACAGGGGCGAACACCGGGGAGCTGTTTTTT. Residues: CAILTGANTGELFF.